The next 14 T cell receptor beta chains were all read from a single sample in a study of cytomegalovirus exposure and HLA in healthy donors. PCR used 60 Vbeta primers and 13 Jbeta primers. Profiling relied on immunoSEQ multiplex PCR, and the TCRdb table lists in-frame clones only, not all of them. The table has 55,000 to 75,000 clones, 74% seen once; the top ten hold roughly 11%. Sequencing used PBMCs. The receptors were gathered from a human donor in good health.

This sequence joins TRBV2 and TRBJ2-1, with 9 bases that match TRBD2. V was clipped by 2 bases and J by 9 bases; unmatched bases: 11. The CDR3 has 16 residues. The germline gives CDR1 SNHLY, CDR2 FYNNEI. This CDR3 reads CASSERAGGPQGEQFF. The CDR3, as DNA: TGTGCCAGCAGTGAACGGGCGGGAGGGCCTCAGGGTGAGCAGTTCTTC.

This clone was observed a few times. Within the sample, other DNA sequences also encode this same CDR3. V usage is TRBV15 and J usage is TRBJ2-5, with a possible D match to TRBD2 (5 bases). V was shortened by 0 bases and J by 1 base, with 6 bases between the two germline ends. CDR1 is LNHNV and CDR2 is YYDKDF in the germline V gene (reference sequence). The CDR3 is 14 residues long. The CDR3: CATSRERAQETQYF. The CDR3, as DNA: TGTGCCACCAGCAGAGAGAGGGCCCAAGAGACCCAGTACTTC.

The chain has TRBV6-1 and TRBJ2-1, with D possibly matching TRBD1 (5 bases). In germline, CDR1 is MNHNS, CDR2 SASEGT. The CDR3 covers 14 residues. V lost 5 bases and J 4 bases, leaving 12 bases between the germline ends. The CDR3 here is CASSRTGLYNEQFF. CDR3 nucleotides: TGTGCCAGCAGTAGAACAGGATTGTACAATGAGCAGTTCTTC.

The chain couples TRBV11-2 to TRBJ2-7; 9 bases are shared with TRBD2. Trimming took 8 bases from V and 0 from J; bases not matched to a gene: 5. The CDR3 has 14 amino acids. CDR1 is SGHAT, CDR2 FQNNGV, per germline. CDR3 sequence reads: CASRRLADSYEQYF. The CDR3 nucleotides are TGTGCCAGCCGTCGACTAGCGGACTCCTACGAGCAGTACTTC.

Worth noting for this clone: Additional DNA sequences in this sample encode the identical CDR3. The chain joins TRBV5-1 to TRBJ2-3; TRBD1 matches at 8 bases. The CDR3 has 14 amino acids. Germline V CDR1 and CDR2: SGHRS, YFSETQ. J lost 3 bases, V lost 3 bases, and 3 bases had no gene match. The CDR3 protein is CASSSDRGTDTQYF. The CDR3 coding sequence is TGCGCCAGCAGCTCCGACAGGGGTACAGATACGCAGTATTTT.

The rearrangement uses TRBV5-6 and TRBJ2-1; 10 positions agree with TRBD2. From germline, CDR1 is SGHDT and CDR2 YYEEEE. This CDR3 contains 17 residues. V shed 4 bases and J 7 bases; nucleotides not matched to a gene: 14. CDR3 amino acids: CASSPIALAGAENEQFF. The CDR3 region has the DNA TGTGCCAGCAGCCCGATTGCCCTAGCGGGAGCTGAAAATGAGCAGTTCTTC.

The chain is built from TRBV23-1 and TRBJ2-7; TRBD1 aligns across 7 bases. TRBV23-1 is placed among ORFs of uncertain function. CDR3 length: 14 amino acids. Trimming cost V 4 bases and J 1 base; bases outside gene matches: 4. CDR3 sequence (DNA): TGCGCCAGCAGTCTGGGGGACAGTTCCTACGAGCAGTACTTC. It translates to CASSLGDSSYEQYF.

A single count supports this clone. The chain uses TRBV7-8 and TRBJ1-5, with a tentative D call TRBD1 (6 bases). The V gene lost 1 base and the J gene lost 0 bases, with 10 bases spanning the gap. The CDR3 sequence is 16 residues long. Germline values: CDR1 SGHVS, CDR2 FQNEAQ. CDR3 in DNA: TGTGCCAGCAGCTTAGAGGGGGATTATAGCAATCAGCCCCAGCATTTT. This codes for CASSLEGDYSNQPQHF. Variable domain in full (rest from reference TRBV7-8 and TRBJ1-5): GAGVSQSPRYKVAKRGQDVALRCDPISGHVSLFWYQQALGQGPEFLTYFQNEAQLDKSGLPSDRFFAERPEGSVSTLKIQRTQQEDSAVYLCASSLEGDYSNQPQHFGDGTRLSIL.

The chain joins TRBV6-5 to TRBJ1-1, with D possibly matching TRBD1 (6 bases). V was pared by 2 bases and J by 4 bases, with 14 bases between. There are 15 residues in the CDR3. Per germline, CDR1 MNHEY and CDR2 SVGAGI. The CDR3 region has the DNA TGTGCCAGCAGTTACCCGGGGCAGGGGAGCACTGAAGCTTTCTTT. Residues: CASSYPGQGSTEAFF.

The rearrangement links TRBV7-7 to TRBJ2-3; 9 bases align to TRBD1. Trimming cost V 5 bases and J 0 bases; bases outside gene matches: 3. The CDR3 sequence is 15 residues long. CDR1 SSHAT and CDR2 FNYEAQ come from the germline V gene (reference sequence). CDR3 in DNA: TGTGCCAGCAGCCTCGGACAGGGGAGCACAGATACGCAGTATTTT. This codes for CASSLGQGSTDTQYF.

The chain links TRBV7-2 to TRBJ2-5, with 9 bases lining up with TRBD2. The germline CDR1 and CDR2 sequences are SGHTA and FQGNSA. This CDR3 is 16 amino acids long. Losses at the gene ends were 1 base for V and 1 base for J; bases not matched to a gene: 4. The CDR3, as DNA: TGTGCCAGCAGCTTAGTTCCTAGCGGGGCCCAAGAGACCCAGTACTTC. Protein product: CASSLVPSGAQETQYF. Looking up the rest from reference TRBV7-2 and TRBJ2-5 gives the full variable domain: GAGVSQSPSNKVTEKGKDVELRCDPISGHTALYWYRQSLGQGLEFLIYFQGNSAPDKSGLPSDRFSAERTGGSVSTLTIQRTQQEDSAVYLCASSLVPSGAQETQYFGPGTRLLVL.

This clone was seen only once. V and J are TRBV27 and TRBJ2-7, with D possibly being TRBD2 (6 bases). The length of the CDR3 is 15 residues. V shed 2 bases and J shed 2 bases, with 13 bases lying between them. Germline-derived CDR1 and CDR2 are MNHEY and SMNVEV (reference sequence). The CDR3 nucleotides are TGTGCCAGCAGTTTAGGCGGGAACCCTGCCTACGAGCAGTACTTC. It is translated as CASSLGGNPAYEQYF.

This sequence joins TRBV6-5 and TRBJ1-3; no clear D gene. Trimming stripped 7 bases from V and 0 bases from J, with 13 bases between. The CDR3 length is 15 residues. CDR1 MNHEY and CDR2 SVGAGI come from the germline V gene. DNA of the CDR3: TGTGCCAGCACCCTTAGCGGGAACTCTGGAAACACCATATATTTT. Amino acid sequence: CASTLSGNSGNTIYF.

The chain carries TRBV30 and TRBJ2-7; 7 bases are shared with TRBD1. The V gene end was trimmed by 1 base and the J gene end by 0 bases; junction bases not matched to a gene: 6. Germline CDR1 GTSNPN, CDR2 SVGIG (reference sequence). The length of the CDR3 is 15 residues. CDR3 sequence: CAWSAGQTSSYEQYF. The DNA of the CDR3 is TGTGCCTGGAGTGCGGGACAGACAAGCTCCTACGAGCAGTACTTC.